The following is a TCR beta chain sequence with its context. TCRdb reprocessed the 5' RACE reads via MiXCR and lists one record per CDR3 protein. In the table there are a few hundred thousand distinct CDR3 sequences, around a sixth of which are singletons. These data are taken from a study of T cells after yellow fever vaccination. There are 14 residues in the CDR3. Trimming removed 5 bases from V and 7 bases from J, with 18 bases in between. The sample consisted of PBMCs, taken about 5 days after the first yellow fever vaccination. The chain recombines TRBV12-3 or TRBV12-4 with TRBJ2-7, with D perhaps TRBD2 (6 bases). The sequence was collected from a man in his late teens or twenties who received the YFV17D yellow fever vaccine. In nucleotides, the CDR3 is TGTGCCAGCAGTCCCTTCGGAGGGGACGGGGAGCAGTACTTC. Translated, it gives CASSPFGGDGEQYF.